The 21 T cell receptor beta chains below come from one sample, sequenced in a study of T cell repertoires in cytomegalovirus infection. TCRdb independently ran MiXCR on the reads; one entry per CDR3 protein. Seen here are 450,000 to 550,000 distinct CDR3 sequences, approximately 15% observed once, and the top ten hold 20% to 30%. Sequencing was performed on CD8+ T cells from PBMCs. The origin of the receptors is a human donor in good health (CMV status not recorded). Some clones in this sample may be carry-over from other donors' samples.

This clonotype has a count of ten or more. The V and J genes are TRBV12-3 or TRBV12-4 and TRBJ2-1; D tentatively fits TRBD1 or TRBD2 (5 bases each). This CDR3 has 20 amino acids. Trimming cost V 5 bases and J 0 bases, with 26 bases left between them. The DNA of the CDR3 is TGTGCCAGCAGTCTAGGGGTACGTCGGACGTCAGGGAGCTCCTACAATGAGCAGTTCTTC. The encoded protein is CASSLGVRRTSGSSYNEQFF.

A few counts support this clonotype. The CDR3 loop is CSAWGARDNEQFF. In DNA, the CDR3 is TGCAGTGCTTGGGGGGCCCGGGACAATGAGCAGTTCTTC. The genes are TRBV20-1 and TRBJ2-1; D possibly matches TRBD1 or TRBD2 (6 bases each). V dropped 5 bases and J dropped 5 bases, with 13 bases sitting between them. The CDR3 contains 13 residues. The germline gives CDR1 DFQATT, CDR2 SNEGSKA (reference sequence).

This chain links TRBV6-1 with TRBJ2-1, with TRBD2 as a possible D gene (7 bases). The CDR3 has 11 residues. The V end lost 9 bases, the J end lost 9 bases, and 12 bases lay between the germline ends. Germline-derived CDR1 and CDR2 are MNHNS and SASEGT. The CDR3 DNA follows: TGTGCCAGTGCGGCGGGGGCTGAGCAGTTCTTC. Encoded protein: CASAAGAEQFF.

The chain uses TRBV5-1 and TRBJ2-1; TRBD1 agrees at 8 bases. The CDR3 has 15 residues. V lost 2 bases to trimming and J lost 3 bases; unmatched junction nucleotides: 4. Germline CDR1 SGHRS, CDR2 YFSETQ. CDR3 amino acids: CASSLQGGNYNEQFF. The DNA for the CDR3 is TGCGCCAGCAGCTTACAGGGGGGAAACTACAATGAGCAGTTCTTC.

At least ten counts were recorded for this clonotype. The chain uses TRBV6-1 and TRBJ2-3; 7 positions agree with TRBD2. Trimming took 6 bases from V and 0 from J; bases not matched to a gene: 6. CDR1 is MNHNS and CDR2 is SASEGT in the germline V gene. The length of the CDR3 is 15 residues. The CDR3 sequence: CASSPSGVSTDTQYF. Here the CDR3 DNA reads TGTGCCAGCAGCCCCAGCGGGGTTAGCACAGATACGCAGTATTTT.

This clonotype was detected a few times. The chain's CDR3 is CASSPRGWDSNQPQHF. DNA of the CDR3: TGTGCCAGCAGCCCCAGGGGGTGGGATAGCAATCAGCCCCAGCATTTT. This chain uses TRBV6-6 with TRBJ1-5; 7 bases match TRBD1. V trimming: 6 bases; J trimming: 0 bases; junction bases outside the gene matches: 8. The CDR3 runs to 16 residues. Germline V CDR1 and CDR2: MNHNY, SVGAGI (reference sequence).

At least ten counts were recorded for this clonotype. V usage is TRBV7-2 and J usage is TRBJ2-5, with TRBD2 matching over 7 bases. Germline trimming cut 1 base from V and 2 bases from J; bases unmatched to any gene: 4. The CDR3 contains 15 residues. Germline values: CDR1 SGHTA, CDR2 FQGNSA. CDR3 loop: CASSLELAVQETQYF. CDR3 DNA: TGTGCCAGCAGCTTAGAGCTAGCGGTGCAAGAGACCCAGTACTTC.

This clonotype has at least ten counts. CDR3 residues: CASSVQGITEAFF. The CDR3 DNA sequence: TGTGCCAGCAGTGTACAGGGAATCACTGAAGCTTTCTTT. The rearrangement links TRBV28 to TRBJ1-1; TRBD1 might be the D (6 bases). The CDR3 is made up of 13 amino acids. The V gene's germline CDR1 is MDHEN and CDR2 SYDVKM. The ends were cut back, 5 bases at V and 4 bases at J, with 11 bases in the middle.

Comment on this clonotype: This clone may be a read error of a much larger clone one base away. The chain employs TRBV12-3 or TRBV12-4 and TRBJ2-5; D is undetermined. The CDR3 has 14 amino acids. CDR3 nucleotides: TGTGCCAGCAGTTGGACCACGTACCAAGATACCCAGTACTTC. It is translated as CASSWTTYQDTQYF.

This clonotype has more than one count but fewer than ten. The V call is TRBV5-1, the J call TRBJ2-1; 9 nucleotides match TRBD1. CDR1 SGHRS and CDR2 YFSETQ come from the germline V gene. V lost 5 bases and J lost 0; bases outside the gene matches: 6. The CDR3 has 16 amino acids. CDR3 protein: CASRPTGGGSYNEQFF. DNA for the CDR3: TGCGCCAGCAGGCCCACAGGGGGCGGCTCCTACAATGAGCAGTTCTTC.

In its sample, this clonotype was seen many times. This chain uses TRBV19 with TRBJ1-5, with D possibly being TRBD1 (5 bases). Germline CDR1 reads LNHDA; CDR2 reads SQIVND (reference sequence). V lost 6 bases and J 5 bases, leaving 26 bases between the germline ends. The CDR3 runs to 18 residues. The CDR3 bases are TGTGCCAGTAGGCCAATCAGGGTAGGGGACGCTCGACATCAGCCCCAGCATTTT. It codes for CASRPIRVGDARHQPQHF.

This chain joins TRBV29-1 and TRBJ1-4; D gene uncertain. The CDR3 has 12 residues. Germline loops: CDR1 SQVTM, CDR2 ANQGSEA. The V end was cut by 4 bases, the J end by 10 bases, with 13 bases between. The CDR3 here is CSVGAWEGKLFF. CDR3 bases: TGCAGCGTTGGGGCTTGGGAGGGAAAACTGTTTTTT. Complete variable domain (other parts from reference TRBV29-1 and TRBJ1-4): SAVISQKPSRDICQRGTSLTIQCQVDSQVTMMFWYRQQPGQSLTLIATANQGSEATYESGFVIDKFPISRPNLTFSTLTVSNMSPEDSSIYLCSVGAWEGKLFFGSGTQLSVL.

Remarks on this clonotype: A read error may explain this, as a much larger clone is one base away. The chain employs TRBV7-9 and TRBJ1-2, with D tentatively TRBD1 (5 bases). The CDR3 consists of 15 residues. The germline V gene has CDR1 SEHNR and CDR2 FQNEAQ (reference sequence). Trimming took 1 base from V and 6 from J, leaving 15 bases between them. CDR3 loop: CASSLGPGTNDGYTF. CDR3 in DNA: TGTGCCAGCAGCTTAGGTCCAGGGACCAACGATGGCTACACCTTC.

J is TRBJ1-5 and V is TRBV5-4, with 7 bases lining up with TRBD1. Germline loops: CDR1 SGHNT, CDR2 YYREEE (reference sequence). This CDR3 comprises 15 residues. The junction had 10 bases not matched to a gene; V was cut back by 2 bases and J by 8 bases. The CDR3 reads CASSLDRETVEPQHF. The DNA of the CDR3 is TGTGCCAGCAGCTTAGACAGGGAGACGGTTGAGCCCCAGCATTTT.

This clonotype was seen repeatedly, ten times or more. V and J are TRBV12-3 or TRBV12-4 and TRBJ1-5, with D perhaps TRBD1 (5 bases). The V end lost 5 bases, the J end lost 2 bases, and 16 bases lay between the germline ends. The CDR3 is 16 amino acids. The CDR3 region is CASSPRGVPRNQPQHF. The CDR3 DNA sequence: TGTGCCAGCAGTCCCCGGGGGGTCCCCCGCAATCAGCCCCAGCATTTT.

Only a few counts were recorded for this clonotype. V usage is TRBV28 and J usage is TRBJ2-1; 8 positions agree with TRBD1. The germline V gene encodes CDR1 MDHEN and CDR2 SYDVKM. This CDR3 has 15 amino acids. V gave up 6 bases and J gave up 8 bases; unmatched junction bases: 12. The CDR3 DNA follows: TGTGCCAGCAGCCGCCTGGAGGACAGGGTCGATGAGCAGTTCTTC. It translates to CASSRLEDRVDEQFF.

This chain uses TRBV19 with TRBJ1-1, with D possibly matching TRBD1 (6 bases). Germline CDR1 reads LNHDA; CDR2 reads SQIVND (reference sequence). The CDR3 is 13 residues long. Trimming removed 3 bases at V and 7 bases at J, with 12 bases between. The CDR3 is CASSILDSHEAFF. In DNA form, the CDR3 reads TGTGCCAGTAGTATCTTGGACAGCCATGAAGCTTTCTTT. Drawing the rest from reference TRBV19 and TRBJ1-1, the complete variable domain is DGGITQSPKYLFRKEGQNVTLSCEQNLNHDAMYWYRQDPGQGLRLIYYSQIVNDFQKGDIAEGYSVSREKKESFPLTVTSAQKNPTAFYLCASSILDSHEAFFGQGTRLTVV.

This clonotype was found many times. This chain uses TRBV5-4 with TRBJ2-3; the match to TRBD2 covers 7 bases. V trimming: 4 bases; J trimming: 4 bases; junction bases outside the gene matches: 9. The germline V gene encodes CDR1 SGHNT and CDR2 YYREEE (reference sequence). The CDR3 has 15 amino acids. This CDR3 is CASSPPLGGSDTQYF. CDR3 nucleotide sequence: TGTGCCAGCAGCCCTCCCCTCGGGGGGTCAGATACGCAGTATTTT.

The sample holds many counts of this clonotype. The V and J genes are TRBV28 and TRBJ1-1, with a tentative D call TRBD1 (6 bases). Germline V lookup: CDR1 MDHEN, CDR2 SYDVKM. The CDR3 runs 15 residues. V was trimmed by 1 base and J by 1 base, leaving 10 bases between them. The CDR3 sequence is CASSLFTGTNTEAFF. For the CDR3, the DNA is TGTGCCAGCAGTTTATTTACAGGGACGAACACTGAAGCTTTCTTT. Supplemented by reference TRBV28 and TRBJ1-1, the full variable domain reads DVKVTQSSRYLVKRTGEKVFLECVQDMDHENMFWYRQDPGLGLRLIYFSYDVKMKEKGDIPEGYSVSREKKERFSLILESASTNQTSMYLCASSLFTGTNTEAFFGQGTRLTVV.

This clonotype has a handful of counts. V and J are TRBV2 and TRBJ2-1, with D hard to call. Between the trimmed V and J ends, which lost 2 bases and 3 bases, there was a span of 5 bases. The CDR3 is 13 amino acids. Looked up from germline, CDR1 is SNHLY and CDR2 is FYNNEI. The CDR3 region is CASSEQVYNEQFF. CDR3 sequence (DNA): TGTGCCAGCAGTGAACAAGTCTACAATGAGCAGTTCTTC.

This clonotype was picked up many times. The chain combines TRBV7-9 with TRBJ2-1; D may correspond to TRBD1 or TRBD2 (5 bases each). Germline V gene lookup returns CDR1 SEHNR and CDR2 FQNEAQ (reference sequence). V was pared by 5 bases and J by 0 bases, with 14 bases between. The CDR3 spans 16 residues. CDR3 residues: CASSHREGSSYNEQFF. CDR3 in DNA: TGTGCCAGCAGCCATAGAGAGGGGAGCTCCTACAATGAGCAGTTCTTC. Together with reference TRBV7-9 and TRBJ2-1, the CDR3 gives the full variable domain: DTGVSQNPRHKITKRGQNVTFRCDPISEHNRLYWYRQTLGQGPEFLTYFQNEAQLEKSRLLSDRFSAERPKGSFSTLEIQRTEQGDSAMYLCASSHREGSSYNEQFFGPGTRLTVL.